These T cell receptor beta chains were read from a single sample in a study of blood T cell repertoires in COVID-19. TCRdb's table, derived via immunoSEQ multiplex PCR, lists solely in-frame clones and lacks some. The sample yields approximately 130,000 clones, around 82% seen once. The sequenced sample was peripheral blood. The receptors come from a man older than 75 with active or convalescent COVID-19. The conserved cysteine and the conserved F or W are not part of the CDR3 here.

V gene: TRBV5-1
J gene: TRBJ2-3
CDR3 protein: ASNLDRADTQY

V gene: TRBV30
J gene: TRBJ1-2
CDR3 protein: AWFSGTTNYGYT

V gene: TRBV27
J gene: TRBJ1-1
CDR3 protein: ASSPRQPLGFEAF

V gene: TRBV9
J gene: TRBJ2-1
CDR3 protein: ASSVTSANNEQF

V gene: TRBV4-3
J gene: TRBJ1-2
CDR3 protein: ASSQEQGTYGYT

V gene: TRBV28
J gene: TRBJ2-1
CDR3 protein: ASRIRAGGINEQF

V gene: TRBV7-2
J gene: TRBJ2-3
CDR3 protein: ASSLVLAGGVKGTDTQY

V gene: TRBV30
J gene: TRBJ1-6
CDR3 protein: AWSNQGGPLH

V gene: TRBV7-8
J gene: TRBJ1-3
CDR3 protein: ASSLGPGGSAIY

V gene: TRBV21-1
J gene: TRBJ1-5
CDR3 protein: ASSKGQGSNQPQH

V gene: TRBV4-3
J gene: TRBJ2-1
CDR3 protein: ASSQRTGGSYNEQF

V gene: TRBV10-2
J gene: TRBJ2-2
CDR3 protein: ASSRVGGLAGSQWTGELF

V gene: TRBV5-5
J gene: TRBJ1-1
CDR3 protein: ASSLIMNTEAF

V gene: TRBV6-6
J gene: TRBJ1-4
CDR3 protein: ASRTGNEKLF

V gene: TRBV5-4
J gene: TRBJ1-2
CDR3 protein: ASSSGQGNYGYT

V gene: TRBV5-1
J gene: TRBJ2-7
CDR3 protein: ASSISPGEMYEQY

V gene: TRBV5-1
J gene: TRBJ2-7
CDR3 protein: ASSLDPGTYEQY

V gene: TRBV5-4
J gene: TRBJ2-1
CDR3 protein: ASSRTGAPDNEQF

V gene: TRBV7-2
J gene: TRBJ2-2
CDR3 protein: ASTGLAGGQDTGELF

V gene: TRBV6-2/TRBV6-3
J gene: TRBJ2-1
CDR3 protein: ASSYSAASSYNEQF

V gene: TRBV6-6
J gene: TRBJ2-6
CDR3 protein: ASTLAGAGANVLT

V gene: TRBV14
J gene: TRBJ1-6
CDR3 protein: ASSQGGTGRVSPLH

V gene: TRBV5-5
J gene: TRBJ2-2
CDR3 protein: ASSPVGQGANTGELF

V gene: TRBV6-6
J gene: TRBJ2-3
CDR3 protein: ATLAERGGSTQY

V gene: TRBV9
J gene: TRBJ2-7
CDR3 protein: ASSVDPTPTYEQY

V gene: TRBV6-2/TRBV6-3
J gene: TRBJ2-5
CDR3 protein: ASSTPGIETQY

V gene: TRBV6-6
J gene: TRBJ2-5
CDR3 protein: ASSYPDRGEETQY

V gene: TRBV12-3/TRBV12-4
J gene: TRBJ1-1
CDR3 protein: ASSLMNSRAF

V gene: TRBV7-3
J gene: TRBJ1-1
CDR3 protein: ASSFSGWDTEAF

V gene: TRBV15
J gene: TRBJ1-6
CDR3 protein: ATSSQGGNSPLH

V gene: TRBV7-8
J gene: TRBJ2-5
CDR3 protein: ASSPPLAGKQETQY

V gene: TRBV12-3/TRBV12-4
J gene: TRBJ1-2
CDR3 protein: ASSLQGDYGYT

V gene: TRBV7-2
J gene: TRBJ2-7
CDR3 protein: ASSQSWTGDSGEQY

V gene: TRBV5-6
J gene: TRBJ2-2
CDR3 protein: ASSLTGRTGELF

V gene: TRBV28
J gene: TRBJ1-2
CDR3 protein: ASSLRDRNGYT

V gene: TRBV4-3
J gene: TRBJ2-2
CDR3 protein: ASSLVPGQGATGELF

V gene: TRBV5-8
J gene: TRBJ1-5
CDR3 protein: ASSLVPGNQPQH

V gene: TRBV11-2
J gene: TRBJ2-7
CDR3 protein: ASSYRDRPYEQY

V gene: TRBV2
J gene: TRBJ2-7
CDR3 protein: ASSEGLTDSYEQY

V gene: TRBV4-1
J gene: TRBJ2-2
CDR3 protein: ASRRAGGNTGELF

V gene: TRBV5-3
J gene: TRBJ1-6
CDR3 protein: ARSFQGQGGYNSPLH

V gene: TRBV5-8
J gene: TRBJ1-2
CDR3 protein: ASSQRVGGYT

V gene: TRBV4-3
J gene: TRBJ2-1
CDR3 protein: ASSPEGAGSYNEQF

V gene: TRBV10-3
J gene: TRBJ1-5
CDR3 protein: AIRGGEDQPQH

V gene: TRBV7-9
J gene: TRBJ1-2
CDR3 protein: ASSFVGTGGTNYGYT

V gene: TRBV7-3
J gene: TRBJ2-7
CDR3 protein: ASSLLREGKY

V gene: TRBV7-2
J gene: TRBJ1-1
CDR3 protein: ASSIPGQGKLSAF

V gene: TRBV15
J gene: TRBJ2-5
CDR3 protein: ATSSSRTGLLTQY

V gene: TRBV2
J gene: TRBJ1-6
CDR3 protein: ASSEMAGSSYNSPLH

V gene: TRBV9
J gene: TRBJ1-6
CDR3 protein: ASSVIGTENSPLH

V gene: TRBV7-3
J gene: TRBJ2-5
CDR3 protein: ASSLGGRETQY

V gene: TRBV19
J gene: TRBJ2-3
CDR3 protein: ASQGAIDTQY

V gene: TRBV5-8
J gene: TRBJ1-5
CDR3 protein: ASSTGPYSNQPQH

V gene: TRBV10-3
J gene: TRBJ2-1
CDR3 protein: AISESLSGERHEQF

V gene: TRBV19
J gene: TRBJ1-2
CDR3 protein: ASSVGRRGHGYT

V gene: TRBV20-1
J gene: TRBJ1-1
CDR3 protein: SASRDSEAF

V gene: TRBV5-1
J gene: TRBJ2-7
CDR3 protein: ASSQGTGVEQY

V gene: TRBV5-5
J gene: TRBJ1-4
CDR3 protein: ASSLVATTNEKLF

V gene: TRBV6-5
J gene: TRBJ1-2
CDR3 protein: ASSRQGNYGYT